These 18 T cell receptor beta chains share one sample of origin, sequenced in a study of T-cell memory formation after mild COVID-19. TCRdb re-analysed the 5' RACE reads in MiXCR, keeping a single row per CDR3 protein. This sample has approximately 300,000 distinct CDR3 sequences, with around 15% found just once. Sequencing was carried out using PBMCs or a T cell subset sorted from them (not recorded which). These receptors were taken from a man aged 18-30 years who had mild COVID-19 (a few samples of this study predate the infection). Cell type and time point are not known.

This clonotype was seen more than once but under ten times. The chain recombines TRBV20-1 with TRBJ1-2, with D possibly matching TRBD1 (5 bases). This CDR3 has 13 residues. V was clipped by 0 bases and J by 4 bases, with 9 bases between them. The germline CDR1 and CDR2 sequences are DFQATT and SNEGSKA (reference sequence). The CDR3 region has the DNA TGCAGTGCTAGAGATTCAAGGGGCTATGGCTACACCTTC. Translation gives CSARDSRGYGYTF.

This clonotype was detected only a few times. The rearrangement links TRBV7-3 to TRBJ2-5; TRBD2 is a possible D gene (5 bases). The ends were cut back, 3 bases at V and 5 bases at J, with 13 bases in the middle. Germline assignment: CDR1 SGHTA and CDR2 FQGTGA. There are 14 residues in the CDR3. The CDR3 sequence is CASSLTGVGETQYF. The CDR3, as DNA: TGTGCCAGCAGCTTGACCGGGGTCGGGGAGACCCAGTACTTC.

This clonotype has more than one count but fewer than ten. The rearrangement uses TRBV2 and TRBJ1-5, with no clear D. The V end was cut by 6 bases, the J end by 4 bases, with 10 bases between. Germline CDR1 SNHLY, CDR2 FYNNEI. The CDR3 consists of 13 residues. The CDR3 protein is CASRLVQNQPQHF. In nucleotides, the CDR3 is TGTGCCAGCAGGTTGGTTCAGAATCAGCCCCAGCATTTT.

The chain carries TRBV6-2 or TRBV6-3 and TRBJ1-1; D ambiguous. Per germline, CDR1 MNHEY and CDR2 SVGEGT. Trimming left V 6 bases short and J 8 bases short, with 13 bases between. This CDR3 comprises 12 residues. CDR3 coding DNA: TGTGCCAGCAGGACGGGAGCCTTCGAAGCTTTCTTT. Its translation is CASRTGAFEAFF.

This chain uses TRBV3-1 with TRBJ2-1; the D gene is possibly TRBD1 (5 bases). Germline V lookup: CDR1 LGHDT, CDR2 YNNKEL (reference sequence). The CDR3 runs 17 residues. The ends were cut back, 3 bases at V and 0 bases at J, with 15 bases in the middle. CDR3 loop: CASSQGMGHRSYNEQFF. The CDR3 DNA reads as TGTGCCAGCAGCCAGGGGATGGGGCATCGCTCCTACAATGAGCAGTTCTTC.

The chain carries TRBV25-1 and TRBJ2-1, with D possibly TRBD2 on 5 matching bases. Trimming cost V 4 bases and J 6 bases, with 13 bases left between them. CDR1 and CDR2 (germline): MGHDK, SYGVNS. This CDR3 is built from 14 residues. The CDR3 nucleotides are TGTGCCAGCAGTGCCCCCGGACTTTCCAATGAGCAGTTCTTC. Amino acid sequence: CASSAPGLSNEQFF.

This clonotype was recorded many times. The V call is TRBV11-2, the J call TRBJ2-7; D gene ambiguous. CDR3 length: 11 amino acids. V lost 1 base to trimming and J lost 2 bases, with 0 bases between them. From germline, CDR1 is SGHAT and CDR2 FQNNGV. Written as DNA, the CDR3 is TGTGCCAGCAGCTTAGCCTACGAGCAGTACGTC. It encodes CASSLAYEQYV.

The chain recombines TRBV14 with TRBJ1-2; D might be TRBD1 (6 bases). The V gene lost 4 bases and the J gene lost 8 bases, with 17 bases spanning the gap. The length of the CDR3 is 14 residues. Germline V lookup: CDR1 SGHDN, CDR2 FVKESK. The CDR3: CASSLNLQGDGYTF. DNA for the CDR3: TGTGCCAGCAGCCTTAACTTACAGGGAGACGGCTACACCTTC.

Only a few counts were recorded for this clonotype. One end of the junction varies from germline; a read error may be responsible. V gene TRBV7-8 combines with J gene TRBJ2-1, with 11 bases fitting TRBD2. The CDR3 is 15 amino acids. Germline-derived CDR1 and CDR2 are SGHVS and FQNEAQ. CDR3 amino acids: CASSIAGGTPNEQFF. The CDR3, as DNA: TGTGCCAGCAGCATAGCGGGGGGGACTCCCAATGAGCAGTTCTTC.

The chain couples TRBV10-3 to TRBJ1-5; possible D gene TRBD1, 6 bases. Germline CDR1 reads ENHRY; CDR2 reads SYGVKD. This CDR3 region has 14 residues. Trimming stripped 5 bases from V and 3 bases from J, with 11 bases between. CDR3 DNA sequence: TGTGCCATCAGTCCACAGGGATACAATCAGCCCCAGCATTTT. Translated, it gives CAISPQGYNQPQHF.

This sequence joins TRBV19 and TRBJ1-2; D uncertain. CDR1 and CDR2 from the germline V gene are LNHDA and SQIVND (reference sequence). The CDR3 sequence is 14 residues long. V was clipped by 6 bases and J by 8 bases, with 19 bases between them. CDR3 in amino acids: CASRPTVDVRGYTF. CDR3 in DNA: TGTGCCAGTAGGCCAACAGTAGATGTTCGAGGCTACACCTTC.

This clonotype was recorded a few times. The chain carries TRBV4-2 and TRBJ2-1; D is ambiguous. Trimming removed 0 bases at V and 2 bases at J, with 8 bases between. The CDR3 covers 15 residues. Germline CDR1 LGHNA, CDR2 YNFKEQ. In nucleotides, the CDR3 is TGTGCCAGCAGCCAAGAGGACCCGGCCTACAATGAGCAGTTCTTC. This sequence encodes CASSQEDPAYNEQFF.

In its sample, this clonotype was seen a few times. V usage is TRBV12-3 or TRBV12-4 and J usage is TRBJ2-3; 12 nucleotides line up with TRBD2. This CDR3 has 15 residues. V trimming: 6 bases; J trimming: 3 bases; junction bases outside the gene matches: 4. CDR3 amino acids: CASRLAGGRTDTQYF. In DNA form, the CDR3 reads TGTGCCAGCAGACTAGCGGGGGGTAGGACAGATACGCAGTATTTT.

This clonotype came up a few times. The rearrangement uses TRBV7-2 and TRBJ2-4, with D tentatively TRBD1 or TRBD2 (6 bases each). V lost 1 base and J 14 bases, leaving 12 bases between the germline ends. The CDR3 length is 12 residues. In germline, CDR1 is SGHTA, CDR2 FQGNSA. The CDR3 DNA sequence: TGTGCCAGCAGCTTAGGGGGGGCAGTGAAGTACTTC. The encoded protein is CASSLGGAVKYF. Combining the CDR3 with reference TRBV7-2 and TRBJ2-4 gives the whole variable domain GAGVSQSPSNKVTEKGKDVELRCDPISGHTALYWYRQSLGQGLEFLIYFQGNSAPDKSGLPSDRFSAERTGGSVSTLTIQRTQQEDSAVYLCASSLGGAVKYFGAGTRLSVL.

The chain carries TRBV7-8 and TRBJ1-2; D not resolved. The length of the CDR3 is 14 residues. Per the germline V gene, CDR1 is SGHVS and CDR2 is FQNEAQ. Trimming removed 5 bases at V and 4 bases at J, with 14 bases between. The CDR3 loop is CASSPSNGFYGYTF. CDR3 coding DNA: TGTGCCAGCAGCCCCTCTAACGGGTTCTATGGCTACACCTTC.

This clonotype was observed a few times. The genes are TRBV10-3 and TRBJ1-2; a weak D match, TRBD1 (6 bases). V gave up 6 bases and J gave up 1 base, with 12 bases separating them. The CDR3 is made up of 14 amino acids. Germline values: CDR1 ENHRY, CDR2 SYGVKD. The CDR3 loop is CAISPGEINYGYTF. CDR3 nucleotides: TGTGCCATCAGCCCAGGGGAAATTAACTATGGCTACACCTTC.

This clonotype was detected a few times. The chain couples TRBV19 to TRBJ1-1; D is undetermined. Germline V gene lookup returns CDR1 LNHDA and CDR2 SQIVND (reference sequence). The CDR3 spans 17 residues. Trimming removed 7 bases at V and 4 bases at J, with 25 bases between. In DNA, the CDR3 is TGTGCCAGTACCCCGGGTCCCCCCTCAGGCCAGATCACTGAAGCTTTCTTT. It yields the protein CASTPGPPSGQITEAFF.

This clonotype appeared a few times. This rearrangement joins TRBV7-9 to TRBJ2-3; D uncertain. The germline V gene encodes CDR1 SEHNR and CDR2 FQNEAQ (reference sequence). V lost 5 bases, J lost 3 bases, and 12 bases lay in between. This CDR3 contains 14 residues. The chain's CDR3 is CASSPPERTDTQYF. The CDR3 nucleotides read TGTGCCAGCAGCCCTCCGGAACGAACAGATACGCAGTATTTT.